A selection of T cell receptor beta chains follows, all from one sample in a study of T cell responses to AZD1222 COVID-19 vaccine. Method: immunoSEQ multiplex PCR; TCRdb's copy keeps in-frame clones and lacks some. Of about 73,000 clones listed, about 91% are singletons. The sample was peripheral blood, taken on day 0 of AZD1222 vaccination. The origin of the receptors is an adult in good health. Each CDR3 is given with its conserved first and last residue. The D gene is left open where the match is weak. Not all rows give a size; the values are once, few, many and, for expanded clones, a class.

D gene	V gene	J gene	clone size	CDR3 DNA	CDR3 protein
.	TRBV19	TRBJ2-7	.	TGTGCCAGTAGTATAAGTCGACAGATAGCCTACGAGCAGTACTTC	CASSISRQIAYEQYF
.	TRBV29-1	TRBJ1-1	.	TGCAGCGTTGGGACCGGGAACACTGAAGCTTTCTTT	CSVGTGNTEAFF
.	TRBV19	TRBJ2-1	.	TGTGCCAGTCGTGACAGAGGGGCCAATGAGCAGTTCTTC	CASRDRGANEQFF
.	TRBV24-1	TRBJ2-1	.	TGTGCCACCAGTGAAGGGGAATTCCCCTACAATGAGCAGTTCTTC	CATSEGEFPYNEQFF
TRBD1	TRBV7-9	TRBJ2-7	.	TGTGCCAGCAGCGAGTCCCCAGACAGGGGAGGCCACGAGCAGTACTTC	CASSESPDRGGHEQYF
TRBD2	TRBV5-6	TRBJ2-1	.	TGTGCCAGCAGCTCGGGACTAGTCGAGGGTGAGCAGTTCTTC	CASSSGLVEGEQFF
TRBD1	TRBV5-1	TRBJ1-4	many	TGCGCCAGCAGCTTCACCGCACAGGGGATTGGAGAAAAACTGTTTTTT	CASSFTAQGIGEKLFF
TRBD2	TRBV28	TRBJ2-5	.	TGTGCCAGCAGAGTCTCGGGACTAGAACAAGAGACCCAGTACTTC	CASRVSGLEQETQYF
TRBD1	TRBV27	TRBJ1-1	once	TGTGCCAGCAGCTTGGGGACAGAAACTTTCTTT	CASSLGTETFF
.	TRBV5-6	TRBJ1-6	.	TGTGCCAGCAGCTTATCGCGGGGTGGCTATAATTCACCCCTCCACTTT	CASSLSRGGYNSPLHF
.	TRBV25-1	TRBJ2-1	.	TGTGCCAGCAGTGTCCACGGGGGACACAATGAGCAGTTCTTC	CASSVHGGHNEQFF
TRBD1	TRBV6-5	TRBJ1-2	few	TGTGCCAGCAGTACCGGGACAGTAAACTATGGCTACACCTTC	CASSTGTVNYGYTF
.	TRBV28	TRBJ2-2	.	TGTGCCAGCAGGGATGCCACAGGGTTCACCGGGGAGCTGTTTTTT	CASRDATGFTGELFF
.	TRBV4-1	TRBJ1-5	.	TGCGCCAGCAGCCAAGATGGGACGGCGAATCAGCCCCAGCATTTT	CASSQDGTANQPQHF
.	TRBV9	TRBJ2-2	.	TGTGCCAGCAGCGTAGCTACCGGACGGGAGCTGTTTTTT	CASSVATGRELFF
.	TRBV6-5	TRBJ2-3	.	TGTGCCAGCTGGGGTCTCCCAGATACGCAGTATTTT	CASWGLPDTQYF
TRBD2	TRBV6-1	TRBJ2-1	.	TGTGCCAGCAGTGACCTAGCGGGAGTAAGCAATGAGCAGTTCTTC	CASSDLAGVSNEQFF
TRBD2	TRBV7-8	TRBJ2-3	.	TGTGCCAGCAGCTTAGCTGTTAGCGGGGGGGCCGGGGATACGCAGTATTTT	CASSLAVSGGAGDTQYF
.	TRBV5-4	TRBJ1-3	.	TGTGCCAGCAGCGCGGCCTCTGGAAACACCATATATTTT	CASSAASGNTIYF
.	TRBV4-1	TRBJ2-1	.	TGCGCCAGCAGCCAAGTTGCCGTTCTCAATGAGCAGTTCTTC	CASSQVAVLNEQFF
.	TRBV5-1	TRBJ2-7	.	TGCGCCAGCAGCTTGAGGGACTACGAGCAGTACTTC	CASSLRDYEQYF
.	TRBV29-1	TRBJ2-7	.	TGCAGCGTTGAAGATGCGCGTGACGAGCAGTACTTC	CSVEDARDEQYF
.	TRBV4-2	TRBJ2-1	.	TGTGCCAGCAGCCAAGAGGACTCGAAAACCTACAATGAGCAGTTCTTC	CASSQEDSKTYNEQFF
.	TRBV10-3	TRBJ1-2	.	TGTGCCATCAGTGGCACAGTAAACTATGGCTACACCTTC	CAISGTVNYGYTF
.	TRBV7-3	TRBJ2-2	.	TGTGCCAGCAGCCCACCCGGGGCACTTACTACCGGGGAGCTGTTTTTT	CASSPPGALTTGELFF
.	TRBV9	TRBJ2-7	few	TGTGCCAGCAGCGTAGGCGCAGGGCACTACGAGCAGTACTTC	CASSVGAGHYEQYF
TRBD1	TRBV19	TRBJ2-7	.	TGTGCCAGTAGTACCGGGACAGGGTTTTCACGCGCGCTATTCTACGAGCAGTACTTC	CASSTGTGFSRALFYEQYF
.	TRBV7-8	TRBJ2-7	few	TGTGCCAGCAGCCCCATCGGACAGAGCTCCTACGAGCAGTACTTC	CASSPIGQSSYEQYF
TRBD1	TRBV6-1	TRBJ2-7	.	TGTGCCAGCAGTGAATGGGGACAGGGACCCTACGAGCAGTACTTC	CASSEWGQGPYEQYF
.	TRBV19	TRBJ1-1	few	TGTGCCAGTAGTACCAGGGGTGGTCCTGAAGCTTTCTTT	CASSTRGGPEAFF
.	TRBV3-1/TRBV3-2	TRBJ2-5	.	TGTGCCAGCAGCCAAGAAAACCGTCGCCGGGAGACCCAGTACTTC	CASSQENRRRETQYF